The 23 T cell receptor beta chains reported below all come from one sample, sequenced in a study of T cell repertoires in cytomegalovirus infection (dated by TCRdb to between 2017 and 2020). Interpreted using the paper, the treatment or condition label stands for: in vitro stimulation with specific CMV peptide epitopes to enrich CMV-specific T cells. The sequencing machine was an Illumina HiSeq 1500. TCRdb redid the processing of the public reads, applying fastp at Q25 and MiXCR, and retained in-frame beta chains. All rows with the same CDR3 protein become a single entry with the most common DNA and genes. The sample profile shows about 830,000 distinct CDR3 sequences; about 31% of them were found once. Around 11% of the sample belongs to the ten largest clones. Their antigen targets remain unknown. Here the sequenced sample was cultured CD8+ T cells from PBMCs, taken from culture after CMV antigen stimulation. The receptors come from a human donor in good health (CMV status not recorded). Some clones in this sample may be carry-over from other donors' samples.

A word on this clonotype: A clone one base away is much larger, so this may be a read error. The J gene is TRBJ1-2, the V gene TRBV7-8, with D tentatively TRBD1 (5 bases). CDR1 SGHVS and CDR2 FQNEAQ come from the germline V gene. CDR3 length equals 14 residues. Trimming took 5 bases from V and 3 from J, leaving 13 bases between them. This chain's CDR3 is CASSQAQVDYGYTF. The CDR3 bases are TGTGCCAGCAGCCAGGCACAGGTGGACTATGGCTACACCTTC.

CDR3 in amino acids: CASSFVGQDLYF. CDR3 coding DNA: TGTGCCAGCAGTTTCGTGGGACAGGATTTATATTTT. The rearrangement joins TRBV6-6 to TRBJ1-3; 8 nucleotides agree with TRBD1. Germline CDR1 MNHNY, CDR2 SVGAGI (reference sequence). CDR3 length: 12 amino acids. The J segment lost 14 bases and the V segment lost 4 bases, leaving 7 bases of the junction unmatched.

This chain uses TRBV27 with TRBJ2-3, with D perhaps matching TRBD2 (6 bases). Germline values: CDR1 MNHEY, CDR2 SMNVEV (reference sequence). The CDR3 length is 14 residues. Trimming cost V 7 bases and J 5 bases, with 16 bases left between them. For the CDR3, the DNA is TGTGCCAGCACGGACTACACCTCGGGAGATACGCAGTATTTT. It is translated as CASTDYTSGDTQYF.

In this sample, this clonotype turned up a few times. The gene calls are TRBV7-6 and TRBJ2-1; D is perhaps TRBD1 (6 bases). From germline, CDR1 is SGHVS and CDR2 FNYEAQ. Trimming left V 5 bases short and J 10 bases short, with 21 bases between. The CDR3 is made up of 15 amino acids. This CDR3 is CASSRIDAGTSEQFF. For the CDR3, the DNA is TGTGCCAGCAGCCGTATTGACGCCGGGACATCAGAGCAGTTCTTC.

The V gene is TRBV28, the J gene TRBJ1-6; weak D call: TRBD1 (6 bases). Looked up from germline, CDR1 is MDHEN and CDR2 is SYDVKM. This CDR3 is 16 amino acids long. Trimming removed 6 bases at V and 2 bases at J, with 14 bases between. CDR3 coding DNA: TGTGCCAGCAGGAAACAGGGTGATACCTATAATTCACCCCTCCACTTT. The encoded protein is CASRKQGDTYNSPLHF. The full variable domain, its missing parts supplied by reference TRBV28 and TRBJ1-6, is DVKVTQSSRYLVKRTGEKVFLECVQDMDHENMFWYRQDPGLGLRLIYFSYDVKMKEKGDIPEGYSVSREKKERFSLILESASTNQTSMYLCASRKQGDTYNSPLHFGNGTRLTVT.

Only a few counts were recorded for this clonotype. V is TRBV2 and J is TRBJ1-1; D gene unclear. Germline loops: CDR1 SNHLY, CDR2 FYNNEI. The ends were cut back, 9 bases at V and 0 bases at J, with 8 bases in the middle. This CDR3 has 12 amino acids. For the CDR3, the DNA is TGTGCCAGGTGGGGAATGAACACTGAAGCTTTCTTT. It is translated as CARWGMNTEAFF.

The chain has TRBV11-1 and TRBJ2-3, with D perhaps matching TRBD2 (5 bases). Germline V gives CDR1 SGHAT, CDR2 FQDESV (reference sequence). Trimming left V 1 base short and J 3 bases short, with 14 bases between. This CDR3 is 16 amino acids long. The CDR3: CASSLGAGRRTDTQYF. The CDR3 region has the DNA TGTGCCAGCAGCTTAGGGGCGGGCAGGCGGACAGATACGCAGTATTTT.

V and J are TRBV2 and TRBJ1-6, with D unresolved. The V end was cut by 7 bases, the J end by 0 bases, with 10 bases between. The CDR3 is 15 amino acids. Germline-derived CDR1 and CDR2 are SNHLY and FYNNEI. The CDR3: CASKRDSSYNSPLHF. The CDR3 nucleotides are TGTGCCAGCAAGAGGGATAGCTCCTATAATTCACCCCTCCACTTT.

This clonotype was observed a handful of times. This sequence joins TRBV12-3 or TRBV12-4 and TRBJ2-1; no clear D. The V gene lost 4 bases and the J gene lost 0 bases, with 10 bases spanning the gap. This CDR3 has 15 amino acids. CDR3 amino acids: CASSSVIGSYNEQFF. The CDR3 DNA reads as TGTGCCAGCAGTTCGGTCATCGGCTCCTACAATGAGCAGTTCTTC.

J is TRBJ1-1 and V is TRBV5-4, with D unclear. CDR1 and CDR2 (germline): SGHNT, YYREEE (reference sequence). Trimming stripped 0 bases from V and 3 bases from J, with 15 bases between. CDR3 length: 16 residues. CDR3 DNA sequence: TGTGCCAGCAGCTTGGCTTCGACCGGGCGGGACACTGAAGCTTTCTTT. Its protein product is CASSLASTGRDTEAFF.

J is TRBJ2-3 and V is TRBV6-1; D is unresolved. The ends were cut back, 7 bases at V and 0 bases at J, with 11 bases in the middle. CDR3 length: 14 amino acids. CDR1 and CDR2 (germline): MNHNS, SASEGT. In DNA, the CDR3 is TGTGCCAGCACAAACCGCCTTAGCACAGATACGCAGTATTTT. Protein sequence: CASTNRLSTDTQYF.

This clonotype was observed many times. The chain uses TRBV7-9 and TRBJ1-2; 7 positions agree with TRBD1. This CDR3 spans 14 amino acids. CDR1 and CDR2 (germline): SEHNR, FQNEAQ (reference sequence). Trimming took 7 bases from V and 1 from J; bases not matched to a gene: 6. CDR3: CASTQTGHNYGYTF. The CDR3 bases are TGTGCCAGCACCCAGACAGGGCATAACTATGGCTACACCTTC. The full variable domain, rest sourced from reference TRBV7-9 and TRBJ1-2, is DTGVSQNPRHKITKRGQNVTFRCDPISEHNRLYWYRQTLGQGPEFLTYFQNEAQLEKSRLLSDRFSAERPKGSFSTLEIQRTEQGDSAMYLCASTQTGHNYGYTFGSGTRLTVV.

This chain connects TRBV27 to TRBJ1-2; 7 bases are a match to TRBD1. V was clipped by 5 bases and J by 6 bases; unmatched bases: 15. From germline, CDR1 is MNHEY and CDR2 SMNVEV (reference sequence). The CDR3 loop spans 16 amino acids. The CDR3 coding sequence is TGTGCCAGCAGTCCCTCCGCGGGAGACAGGGCGGATGGCTACACCTTC. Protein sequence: CASSPSAGDRADGYTF.

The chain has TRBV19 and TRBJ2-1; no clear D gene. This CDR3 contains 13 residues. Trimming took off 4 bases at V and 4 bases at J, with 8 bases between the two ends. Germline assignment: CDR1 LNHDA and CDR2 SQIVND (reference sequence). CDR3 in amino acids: CASSKAEYNEQFF. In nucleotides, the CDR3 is TGTGCCAGTAGTAAGGCAGAATACAATGAGCAGTTCTTC.

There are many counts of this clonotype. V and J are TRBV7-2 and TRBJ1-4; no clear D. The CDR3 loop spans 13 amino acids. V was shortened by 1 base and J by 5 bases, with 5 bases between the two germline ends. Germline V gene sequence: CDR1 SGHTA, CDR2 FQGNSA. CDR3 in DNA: TGTGCCAGCAGCTTAGGGAGGAATGAAAAACTGTTTTTT. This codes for CASSLGRNEKLFF.

The chain's CDR3 is CASSYLFLTGTGTDTQYF. CDR3 coding DNA: TGTGCCAGCAGTTACCTTTTCCTTACAGGGACTGGCACAGATACGCAGTATTTT. The chain has TRBV6-6 and TRBJ2-3; D might be TRBD1 or TRBD2, each matching 6 bases. Germline V lookup: CDR1 MNHNY, CDR2 SVGAGI (reference sequence). The length of the CDR3 is 18 residues. The ends were cut back, 2 bases at V and 1 base at J, with 19 bases in the middle.

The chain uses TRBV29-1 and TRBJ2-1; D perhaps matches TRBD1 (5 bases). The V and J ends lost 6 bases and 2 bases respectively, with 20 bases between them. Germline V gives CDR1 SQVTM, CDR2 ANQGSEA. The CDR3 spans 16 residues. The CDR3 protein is CSVDEVARAPYNEQFF. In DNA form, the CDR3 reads TGCAGCGTGGATGAAGTGGCCAGGGCACCCTACAATGAGCAGTTCTTC.

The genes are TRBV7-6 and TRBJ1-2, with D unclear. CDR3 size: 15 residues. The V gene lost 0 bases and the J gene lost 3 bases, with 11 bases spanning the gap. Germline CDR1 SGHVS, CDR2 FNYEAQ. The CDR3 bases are TGTGCCAGCAGCTTAGCTATGGGCCTGGACTATGGCTACACCTTC. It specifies CASSLAMGLDYGYTF.

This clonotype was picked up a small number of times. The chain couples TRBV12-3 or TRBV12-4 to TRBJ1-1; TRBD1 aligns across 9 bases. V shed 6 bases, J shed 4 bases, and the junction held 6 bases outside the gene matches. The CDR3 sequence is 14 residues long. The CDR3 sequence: CASSIDRGFTEAFF. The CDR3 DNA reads TGTGCCAGCAGCATAGACAGGGGGTTCACTGAAGCTTTCTTT.

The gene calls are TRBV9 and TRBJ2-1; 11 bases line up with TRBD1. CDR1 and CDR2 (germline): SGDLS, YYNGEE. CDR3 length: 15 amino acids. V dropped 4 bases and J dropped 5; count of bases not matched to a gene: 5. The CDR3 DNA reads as TGTGCCAGCAGCCCTGGACAGGGGGCGGACAATGAGCAGTTCTTC. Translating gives CASSPGQGADNEQFF.

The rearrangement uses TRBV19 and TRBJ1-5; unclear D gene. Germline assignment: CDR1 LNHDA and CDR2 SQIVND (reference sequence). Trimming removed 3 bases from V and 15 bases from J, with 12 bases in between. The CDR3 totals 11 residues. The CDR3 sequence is CASSISHLRHF. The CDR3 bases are TGTGCCAGTAGTATTAGTCACCTAAGGCATTTT.

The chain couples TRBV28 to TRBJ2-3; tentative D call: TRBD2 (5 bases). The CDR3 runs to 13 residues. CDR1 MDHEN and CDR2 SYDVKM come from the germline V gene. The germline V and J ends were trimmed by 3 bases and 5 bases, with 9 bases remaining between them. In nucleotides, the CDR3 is TGTGCCAGCAGTTTCGGGGTGGTAGATACGCAGTATTTT. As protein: CASSFGVVDTQYF.

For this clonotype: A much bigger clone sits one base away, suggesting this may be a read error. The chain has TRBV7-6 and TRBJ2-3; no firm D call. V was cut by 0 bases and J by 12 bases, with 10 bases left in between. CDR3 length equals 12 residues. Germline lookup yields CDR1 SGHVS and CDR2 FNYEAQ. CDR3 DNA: TGTGCCAGCAGCTTAGCGGAGAGAGGACAGTATTTT. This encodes CASSLAERGQYF.